The clone carrying this T cell receptor beta chain has a handful of counts. The germline V gene has CDR1 LNHDA and CDR2 SQIVND (reference sequence). This CDR3 comprises 13 residues. V lost 4 bases, J lost 1 base, and 7 bases lay in between. The sample comes from a study of T cell responses to AZD1222 COVID-19 vaccine. Measured with immunoSEQ multiplex PCR; TCRdb has only the in-frame clones, and not every one. The sample holds about 140,000 clones; more than 80% are singletons and the top ten take about 4%. The sample in question was peripheral blood, obtained on day 0 of AZD1222 vaccination. The clonotype originates from an adult in good health. The rearrangement links TRBV19 to TRBJ1-1, with D uncertain. CDR3 in amino acids: CASSRTKNTEAFF. The CDR3 nucleotides read TGTGCCAGTAGTAGGACGAAGAACACTGAAGCTTTCTTT.